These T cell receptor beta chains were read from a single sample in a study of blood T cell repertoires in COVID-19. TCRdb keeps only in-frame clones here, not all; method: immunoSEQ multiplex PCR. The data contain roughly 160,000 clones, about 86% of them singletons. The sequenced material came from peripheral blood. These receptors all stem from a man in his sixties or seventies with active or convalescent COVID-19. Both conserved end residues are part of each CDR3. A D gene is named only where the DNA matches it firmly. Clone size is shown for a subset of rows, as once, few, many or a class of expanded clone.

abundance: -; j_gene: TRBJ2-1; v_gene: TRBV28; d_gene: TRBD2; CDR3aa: CASRLRQLLAGAYNEQFF; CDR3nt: TGTGCCAGCCGACTTAGACAACTCCTAGCGGGAGCCTACAATGAGCAGTTCTTC
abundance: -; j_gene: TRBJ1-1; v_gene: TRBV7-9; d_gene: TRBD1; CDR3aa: CASSFSDRGTEAFF; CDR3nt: TGTGCCAGCAGCTTCTCGGACAGGGGGACTGAAGCTTTCTTT
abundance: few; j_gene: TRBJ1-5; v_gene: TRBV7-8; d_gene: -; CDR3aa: CASSLHSNQPQHF; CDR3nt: TGTGCCAGCAGCCTACACAGCAATCAGCCCCAGCATTTT
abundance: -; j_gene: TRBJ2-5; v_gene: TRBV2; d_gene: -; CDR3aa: CASSGTGGTETQYF; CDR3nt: TGTGCCAGCAGTGGGACAGGAGGGACAGAGACCCAGTACTTC
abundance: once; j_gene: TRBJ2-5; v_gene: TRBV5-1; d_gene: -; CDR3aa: CASSLGRGGETQYF; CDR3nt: TGCGCCAGCAGCTTGGGGAGGGGAGGAGAGACCCAGTACTTC
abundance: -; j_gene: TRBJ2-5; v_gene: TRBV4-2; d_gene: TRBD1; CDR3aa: CASSQTGTGLQETQYF; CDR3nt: TGTGCCAGCAGCCAAACCGGGACAGGGTTGCAAGAGACCCAGTACTTC
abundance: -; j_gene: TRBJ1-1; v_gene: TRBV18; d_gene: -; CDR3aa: CASSRSQGYVGKTEAFF; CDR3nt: TGTGCCAGCTCACGAAGTCAGGGTTATGTAGGTAAAACTGAAGCTTTCTTT
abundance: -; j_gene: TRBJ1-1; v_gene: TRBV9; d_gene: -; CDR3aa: CASSTTATANTEAFF; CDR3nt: TGTGCCAGCAGCACGACCGCGACAGCGAACACTGAAGCTTTCTTT
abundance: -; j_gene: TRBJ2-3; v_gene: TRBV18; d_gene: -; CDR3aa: CASSPPSTDTQYF; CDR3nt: TGTGCCAGCTCACCCCCGAGTACAGATACGCAGTATTTT
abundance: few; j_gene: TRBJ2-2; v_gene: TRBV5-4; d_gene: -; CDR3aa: CASSFSYYTGELFF; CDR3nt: TGTGCCAGCAGCTTTAGCTACTACACCGGGGAGCTGTTTTTT
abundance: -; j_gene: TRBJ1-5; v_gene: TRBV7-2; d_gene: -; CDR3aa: CASSFLGVNQPQHF; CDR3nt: TGTGCCAGCAGCTTCTTAGGGGTCAATCAGCCCCAGCATTTT
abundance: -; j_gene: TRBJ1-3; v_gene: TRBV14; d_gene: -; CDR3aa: CASSQAVSTIYF; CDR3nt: TGTGCCAGCAGCCAAGCTGTGTCTACCATATATTTT
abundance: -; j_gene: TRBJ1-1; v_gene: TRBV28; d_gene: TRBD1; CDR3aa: CASTYRGASNTEAFF; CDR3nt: TGTGCCAGCACCTACAGGGGGGCATCTAACACTGAAGCTTTCTTT
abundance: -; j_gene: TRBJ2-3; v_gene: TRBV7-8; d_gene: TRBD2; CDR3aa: CASSLARGGTDTQYF; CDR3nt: TGTGCCAGCAGCTTAGCGCGGGGGGGCACAGATACGCAGTATTTT
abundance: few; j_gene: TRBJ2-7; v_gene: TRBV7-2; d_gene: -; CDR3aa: CASSGTTGREQYF; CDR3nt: TGTGCCAGCAGCGGCACCACAGGAAGGGAGCAGTACTTC
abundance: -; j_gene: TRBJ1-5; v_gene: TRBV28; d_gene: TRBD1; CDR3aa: CASSPGGFGNQPQHF; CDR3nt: TGTGCCAGCAGCCCAGGGGGGTTTGGCAATCAGCCCCAGCATTTT
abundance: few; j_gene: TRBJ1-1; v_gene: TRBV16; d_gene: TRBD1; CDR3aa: CASSPGGTGTMNTEAFF; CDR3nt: TGTGCCAGCAGCCCTGGGGGGACAGGGACGATGAACACTGAAGCTTTCTTT
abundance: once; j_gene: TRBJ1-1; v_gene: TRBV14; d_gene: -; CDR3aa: CASSQGPGAAFF; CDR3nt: TGTGCCAGCAGCCAAGGGCCAGGGGCCGCTTTCTTT
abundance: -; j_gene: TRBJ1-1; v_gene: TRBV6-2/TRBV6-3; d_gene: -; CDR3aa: CASSYLEAGAGEAFF; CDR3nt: TGTGCCAGCAGTTACTTAGAGGCAGGGGCCGGTGAAGCTTTCTTT
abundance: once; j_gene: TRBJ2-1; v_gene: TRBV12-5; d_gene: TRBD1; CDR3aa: CASGLGVGQGLYNEQFF; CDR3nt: TGTGCTAGTGGTTTGGGTGTCGGACAGGGGTTATACAATGAGCAGTTCTTC
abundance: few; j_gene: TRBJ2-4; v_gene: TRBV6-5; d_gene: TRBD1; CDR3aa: CASSYTGQGANQYF; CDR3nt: TGTGCCAGCAGTTACACAGGACAGGGGGCAAATCAGTACTTC
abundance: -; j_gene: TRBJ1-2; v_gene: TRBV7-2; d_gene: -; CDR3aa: CASSLAGSPGLAMADYTF; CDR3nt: TGTGCCAGCAGCTTAGCAGGGTCGCCCGGACTTGCTATGGCGGACTACACCTTC
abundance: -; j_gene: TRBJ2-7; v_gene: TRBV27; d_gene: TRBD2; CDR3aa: CATGTSGKVGSYEQYF; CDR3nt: TGTGCCACAGGGACTAGCGGGAAGGTAGGATCCTACGAGCAGTACTTC
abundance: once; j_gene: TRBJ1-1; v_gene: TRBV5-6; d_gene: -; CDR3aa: CASSVRGYTEAFF; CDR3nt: TGTGCCAGCAGCGTCAGGGGTTACACTGAAGCTTTCTTT
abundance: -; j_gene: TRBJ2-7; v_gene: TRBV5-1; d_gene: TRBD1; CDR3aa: CASSSSGTGVDEQYF; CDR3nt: TGCGCCAGCAGCTCCTCCGGGACAGGGGTTGACGAGCAGTACTTC
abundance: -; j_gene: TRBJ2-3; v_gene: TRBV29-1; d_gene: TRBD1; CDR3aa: CSIRERQGADTQYF; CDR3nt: TGCAGCATTCGAGAGCGTCAGGGGGCAGATACGCAGTATTTT
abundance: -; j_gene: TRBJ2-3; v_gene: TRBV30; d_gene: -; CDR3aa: CAWIKTGTLTDTQYF; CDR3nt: TGTGCCTGGATTAAAACAGGAACACTCACAGATACGCAGTATTTT
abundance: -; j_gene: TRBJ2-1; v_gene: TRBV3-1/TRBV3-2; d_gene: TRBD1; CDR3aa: CASSPLDRVVHNEQFF; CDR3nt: TGTGCCAGCAGCCCACTCGACAGGGTAGTCCACAATGAGCAGTTCTTC
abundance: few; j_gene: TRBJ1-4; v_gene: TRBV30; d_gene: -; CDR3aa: CAWSVAQGVSEKLFF; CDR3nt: TGTGCCTGGAGTGTAGCACAGGGCGTAAGTGAAAAACTGTTTTTT
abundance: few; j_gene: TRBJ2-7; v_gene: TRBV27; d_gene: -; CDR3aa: CASSPRDYYEQYF; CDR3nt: TGTGCCAGCAGCCCTCGGGATTACTACGAGCAGTACTTC
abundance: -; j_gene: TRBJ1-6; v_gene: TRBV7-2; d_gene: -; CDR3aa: CASSLAKTPNNSPLHF; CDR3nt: TGTGCCAGCAGCTTAGCAAAGACACCAAATAATTCACCCCTCCACTTT